The rows below give T cell receptor beta chains drawn from one sample of a study of shared clonotypes between healthy human individuals. Clones were sequenced by immunoSEQ multiplex PCR, and TCRdb holds only the in-frame ones, with some missing. The sample carries under 600,000 clones, more than 95% recorded once. Sample: naive CD4+ T cells sorted from blood. The origin of the receptors is a woman in her twenties or thirties in good health. CDR3s leave out the opening cysteine and the closing phenylalanine or tryptophan. A D gene is named only where the DNA matches it firmly.

d_call | j_call | v_call | cdr3_aa
TRBD2 | TRBJ2-1 | TRBV2 | ASRSTGGVVNEQF
- | TRBJ2-3 | TRBV5-5 | ASSVTTDTQY
TRBD2 | TRBJ2-1 | TRBV9 | ASSVDRTSWGYEQF
TRBD1 | TRBJ1-2 | TRBV28 | ASRIGQGAGYT
TRBD1 | TRBJ1-5 | TRBV12-5 | ASDTDRGFQPQH
- | TRBJ2-3 | TRBV7-2 | ASSLHGSWVATDTQY
TRBD2 | TRBJ2-1 | TRBV5-1 | ASSWGLAGGHHEQF
- | TRBJ2-3 | TRBV30 | AWSPGSTDTQY
- | TRBJ2-7 | TRBV5-5 | ASSSSILRGKGRNEQY
- | TRBJ2-3 | TRBV29-1 | SVGRTAYVGTDTQY
- | TRBJ2-1 | TRBV19 | ASSIKSPHNEQF
TRBD1 | TRBJ1-2 | TRBV28 | ASIPGQGPSRYT
TRBD1 | TRBJ1-1 | TRBV2 | ASNLSDRSRAF
- | TRBJ2-5 | TRBV6-6 | ASSYSWGSGETQY
- | TRBJ1-5 | TRBV28 | ASSLLLSGQPQH
TRBD1 | TRBJ1-3 | TRBV5-4 | ASSVTGGSNTIY
- | TRBJ2-2 | TRBV9 | ASSVGRSGELF